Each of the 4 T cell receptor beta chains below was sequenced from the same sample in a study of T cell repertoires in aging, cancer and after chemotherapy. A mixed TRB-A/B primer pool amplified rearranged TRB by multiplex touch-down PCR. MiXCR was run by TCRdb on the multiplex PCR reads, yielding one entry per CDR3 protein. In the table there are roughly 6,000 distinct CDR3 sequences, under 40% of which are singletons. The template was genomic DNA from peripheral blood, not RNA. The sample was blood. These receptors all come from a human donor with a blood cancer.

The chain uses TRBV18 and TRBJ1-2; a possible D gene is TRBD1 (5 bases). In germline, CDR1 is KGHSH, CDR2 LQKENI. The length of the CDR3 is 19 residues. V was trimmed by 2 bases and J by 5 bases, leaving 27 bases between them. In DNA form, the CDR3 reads TGTGCCAGCTCACCATTAGGTTTTGGGGCAGCTCCTTCCACTTATGGCTACACCTTC. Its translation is CASSPLGFGAAPSTYGYTF.

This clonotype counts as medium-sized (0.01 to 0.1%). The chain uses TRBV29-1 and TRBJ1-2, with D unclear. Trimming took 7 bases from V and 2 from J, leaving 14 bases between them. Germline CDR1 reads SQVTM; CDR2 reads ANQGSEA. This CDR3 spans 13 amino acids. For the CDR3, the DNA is TGCAGCGCAGACCTGGACGGCAACTATGGCTACACCTTC. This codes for CSADLDGNYGYTF.

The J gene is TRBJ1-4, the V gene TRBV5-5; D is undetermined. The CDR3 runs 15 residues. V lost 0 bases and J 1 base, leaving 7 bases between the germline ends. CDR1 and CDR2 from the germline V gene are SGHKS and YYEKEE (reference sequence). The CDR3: CASSLVRGTNEKLFF. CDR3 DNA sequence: TGTGCCAGCAGCTTGGTTCGGGGAACTAATGAAAAACTGTTTTTT. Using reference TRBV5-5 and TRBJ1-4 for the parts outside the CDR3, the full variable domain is DAGVTQSPTHLIKTRGQQVTLRCSPISGHKSVSWYQQVLGQGPQFIFQYYEKEERGRGNFPDRFSARQFPNYSSELNVNALLLGDSALYLCASSLVRGTNEKLFFGSGTQLSVL.

The CDR3 sequence: CASSPPGQDQPQHF. CDR3 DNA sequence: TGTGCCAGCAGCCCACCGGGACAGGATCAGCCCCAGCATTTT. The chain uses TRBV5-6 and TRBJ1-5, with 8 bases matching TRBD1. J lost 5 bases, V lost 4 bases, and 5 bases had no gene match. From germline, CDR1 is SGHDT and CDR2 YYEEEE. This CDR3 has 14 residues.